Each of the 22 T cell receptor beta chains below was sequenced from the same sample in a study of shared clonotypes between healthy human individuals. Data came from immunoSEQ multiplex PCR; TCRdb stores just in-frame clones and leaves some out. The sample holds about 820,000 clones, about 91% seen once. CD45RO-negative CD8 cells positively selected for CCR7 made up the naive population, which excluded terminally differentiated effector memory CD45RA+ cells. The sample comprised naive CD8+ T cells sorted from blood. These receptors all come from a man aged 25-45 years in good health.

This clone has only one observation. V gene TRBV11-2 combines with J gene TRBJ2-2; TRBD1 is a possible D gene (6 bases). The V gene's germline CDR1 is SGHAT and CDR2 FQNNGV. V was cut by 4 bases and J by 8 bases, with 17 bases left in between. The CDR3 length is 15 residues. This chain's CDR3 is CASSSIRQDPGELFF. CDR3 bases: TGTGCCAGCAGCTCAATAAGACAGGATCCTGGGGAGCTGTTTTTT.

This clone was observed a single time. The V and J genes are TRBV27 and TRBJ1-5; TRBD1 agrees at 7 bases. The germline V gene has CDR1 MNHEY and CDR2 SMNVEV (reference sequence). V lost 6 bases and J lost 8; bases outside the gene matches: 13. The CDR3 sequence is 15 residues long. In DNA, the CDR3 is TGTGCCAGCAGGACCGGGACAGTTAACTGGGAGCCCCAGCATTTT. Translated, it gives CASRTGTVNWEPQHF.

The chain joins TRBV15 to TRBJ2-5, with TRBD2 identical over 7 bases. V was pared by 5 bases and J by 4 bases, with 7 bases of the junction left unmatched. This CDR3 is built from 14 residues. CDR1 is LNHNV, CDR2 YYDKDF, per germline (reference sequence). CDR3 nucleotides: TGTGCCACCAGCGGCGGCGGGAGTGGAGAGACCCAGTACTTC. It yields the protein CATSGGGSGETQYF. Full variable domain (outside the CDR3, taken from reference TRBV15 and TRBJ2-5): DAMVIQNPRYQVTQFGKPVTLSCSQTLNHNVMYWYQQKSSQAPKLLFHYYDKDFNNEADTPDNFQSRRPNTSFCFLDIRSPGLGDTAMYLCATSGGGSGETQYFGPGTRLLVL.

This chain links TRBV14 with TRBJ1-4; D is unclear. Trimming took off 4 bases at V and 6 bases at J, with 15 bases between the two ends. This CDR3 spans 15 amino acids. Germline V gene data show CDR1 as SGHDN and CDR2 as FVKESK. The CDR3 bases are TGTGCCAGCAGCCCCGCGGACCGGACCGATGAAAAACTGTTTTTT. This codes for CASSPADRTDEKLFF.

For the CDR3, the DNA is TGTGCCAGCAGCGATGCAGGGACTAGCGGGAGGGAAGATACGCAGTATTTT. Translation gives CASSDAGTSGREDTQYF. This rearrangement joins TRBV7-9 to TRBJ2-3, with TRBD2 identical over 16 bases. The CDR3 is 17 residues long. V lost 5 bases to trimming and J lost 5 bases; unmatched junction nucleotides: 7. The germline V gene has CDR1 SEHNR and CDR2 FQNEAQ (reference sequence).

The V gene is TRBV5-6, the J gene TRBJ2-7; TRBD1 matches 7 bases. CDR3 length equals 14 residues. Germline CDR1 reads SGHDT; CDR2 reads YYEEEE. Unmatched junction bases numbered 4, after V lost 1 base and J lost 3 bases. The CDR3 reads CASSLSGQVYEQYF. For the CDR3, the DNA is TGTGCCAGCAGCTTGTCAGGACAGGTCTACGAGCAGTACTTC.

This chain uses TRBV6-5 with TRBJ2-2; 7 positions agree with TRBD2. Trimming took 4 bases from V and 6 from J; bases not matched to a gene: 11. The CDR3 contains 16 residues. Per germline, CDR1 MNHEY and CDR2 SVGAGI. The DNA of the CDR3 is TGTGCCAGCAGTTCCGGCGGGAGTTGGGGGGCCGGGGAGCTGTTTTTT. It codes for CASSSGGSWGAGELFF.

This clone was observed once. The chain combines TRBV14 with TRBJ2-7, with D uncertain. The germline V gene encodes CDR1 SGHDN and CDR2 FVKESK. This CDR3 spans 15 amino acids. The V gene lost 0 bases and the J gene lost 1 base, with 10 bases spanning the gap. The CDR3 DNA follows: TGTGCCAGCAGCCAAGATGGGCGGCCGTCCTACGAGCAGTACTTC. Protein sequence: CASSQDGRPSYEQYF.

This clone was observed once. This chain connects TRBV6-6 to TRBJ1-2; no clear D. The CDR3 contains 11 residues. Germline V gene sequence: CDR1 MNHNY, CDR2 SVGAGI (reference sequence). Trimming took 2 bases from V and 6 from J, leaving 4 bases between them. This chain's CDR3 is CASSYLDGYTF. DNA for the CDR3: TGTGCCAGCAGTTACCTTGATGGCTACACCTTC.

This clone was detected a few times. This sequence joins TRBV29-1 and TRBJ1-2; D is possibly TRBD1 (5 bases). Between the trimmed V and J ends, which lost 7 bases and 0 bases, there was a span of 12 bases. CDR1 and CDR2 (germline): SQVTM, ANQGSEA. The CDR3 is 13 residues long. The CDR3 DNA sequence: TGCAGCGATGGGACTCTAGCTAACTATGGCTACACCTTC. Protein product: CSDGTLANYGYTF.

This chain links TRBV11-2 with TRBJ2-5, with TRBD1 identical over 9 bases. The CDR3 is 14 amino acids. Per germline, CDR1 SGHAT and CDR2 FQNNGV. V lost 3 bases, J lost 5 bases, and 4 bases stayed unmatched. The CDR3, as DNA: TGTGCCAGCAGCTTGACAGGGGGTGGTGAGACCCAGTACTTC. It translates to CASSLTGGGETQYF.

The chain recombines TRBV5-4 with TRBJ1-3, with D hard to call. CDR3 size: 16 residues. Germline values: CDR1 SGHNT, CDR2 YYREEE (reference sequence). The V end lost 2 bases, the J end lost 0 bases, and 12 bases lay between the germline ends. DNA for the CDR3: TGTGCCAGCAGCTTCGTTCCACCGAGCTCTGGAAACACCATATATTTT. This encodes CASSFVPPSSGNTIYF.

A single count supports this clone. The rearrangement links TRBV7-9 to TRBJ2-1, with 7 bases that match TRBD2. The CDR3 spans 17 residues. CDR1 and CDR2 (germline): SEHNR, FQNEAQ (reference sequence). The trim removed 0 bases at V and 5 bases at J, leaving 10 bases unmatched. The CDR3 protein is CASSLAGSSGVDNEQFF. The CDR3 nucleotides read TGTGCCAGCAGCTTAGCCGGCTCTAGCGGTGTGGACAATGAGCAGTTCTTC.

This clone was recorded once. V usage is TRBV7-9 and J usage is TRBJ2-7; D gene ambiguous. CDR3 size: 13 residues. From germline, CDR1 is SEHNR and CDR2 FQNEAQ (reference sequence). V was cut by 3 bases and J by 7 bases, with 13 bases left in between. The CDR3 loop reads CASSLGSDREQYF. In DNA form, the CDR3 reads TGTGCCAGCAGCTTGGGATCAGATAGAGAGCAGTACTTC. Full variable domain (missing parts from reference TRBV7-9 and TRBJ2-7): DTGVSQNPRHKITKRGQNVTFRCDPISEHNRLYWYRQTLGQGPEFLTYFQNEAQLEKSRLLSDRFSAERPKGSFSTLEIQRTEQGDSAMYLCASSLGSDREQYFGPGTRLTVT.

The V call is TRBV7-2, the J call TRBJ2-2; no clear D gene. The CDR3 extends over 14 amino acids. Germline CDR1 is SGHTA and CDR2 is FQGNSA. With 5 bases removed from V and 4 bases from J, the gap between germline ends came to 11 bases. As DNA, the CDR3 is TGTGCCAGCAGCCTTACCGACGGCACCGGGGAGCTGTTTTTT. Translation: CASSLTDGTGELFF.

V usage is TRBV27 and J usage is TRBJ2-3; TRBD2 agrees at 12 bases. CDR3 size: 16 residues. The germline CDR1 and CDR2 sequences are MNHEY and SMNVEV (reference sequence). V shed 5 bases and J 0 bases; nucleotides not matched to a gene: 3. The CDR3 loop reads CASSQTSGRSTDTQYF. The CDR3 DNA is TGTGCCAGCAGTCAAACTAGCGGGAGGAGCACAGATACGCAGTATTTT.

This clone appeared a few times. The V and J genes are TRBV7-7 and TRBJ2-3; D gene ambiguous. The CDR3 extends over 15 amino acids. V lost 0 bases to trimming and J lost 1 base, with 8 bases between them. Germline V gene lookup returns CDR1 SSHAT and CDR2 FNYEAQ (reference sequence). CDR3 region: CASSLAREGTDTQYF. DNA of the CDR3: TGTGCCAGCAGCTTAGCGCGAGAGGGCACAGATACGCAGTATTTT.

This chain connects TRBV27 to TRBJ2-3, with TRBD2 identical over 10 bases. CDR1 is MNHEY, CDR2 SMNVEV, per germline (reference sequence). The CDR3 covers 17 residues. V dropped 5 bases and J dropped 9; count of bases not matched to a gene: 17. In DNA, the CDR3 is TGTGCCAGCAGTACCCCCGGGGAGCGGGAGGGCCTAGAGACGCAGTATTTT. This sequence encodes CASSTPGEREGLETQYF.

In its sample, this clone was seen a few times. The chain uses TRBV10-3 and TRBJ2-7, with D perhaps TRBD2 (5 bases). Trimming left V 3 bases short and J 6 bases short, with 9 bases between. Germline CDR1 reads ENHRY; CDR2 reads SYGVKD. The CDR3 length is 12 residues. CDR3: CAISELGLEQYF. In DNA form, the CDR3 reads TGTGCCATCAGTGAACTAGGTCTCGAGCAGTACTTC.

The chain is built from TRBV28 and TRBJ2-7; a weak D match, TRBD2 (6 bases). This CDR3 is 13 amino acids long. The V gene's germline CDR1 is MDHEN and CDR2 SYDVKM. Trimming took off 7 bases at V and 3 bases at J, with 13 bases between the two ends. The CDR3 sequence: CASTVGLVYEQYF. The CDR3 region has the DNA TGTGCCAGCACCGTGGGACTCGTCTACGAGCAGTACTTC.

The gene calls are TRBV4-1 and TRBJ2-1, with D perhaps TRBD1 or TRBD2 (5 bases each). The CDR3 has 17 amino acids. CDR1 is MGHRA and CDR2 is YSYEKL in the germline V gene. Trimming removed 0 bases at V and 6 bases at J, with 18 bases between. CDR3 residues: CASSQDSATVPLNEQFF. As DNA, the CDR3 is TGCGCCAGCAGCCAAGATAGCGCGACAGTCCCACTCAATGAGCAGTTCTTC.

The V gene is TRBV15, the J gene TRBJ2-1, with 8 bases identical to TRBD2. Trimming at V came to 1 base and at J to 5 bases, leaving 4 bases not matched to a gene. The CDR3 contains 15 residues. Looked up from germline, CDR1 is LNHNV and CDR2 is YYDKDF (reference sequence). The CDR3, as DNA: TGTGCCACCAGCAGAGCAGCGGGAGCCCACAATGAGCAGTTCTTC. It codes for CATSRAAGAHNEQFF.